Listed below are T cell receptor beta chains from one sample, sequenced in a study of EBV T-cell therapy then PD-1 blockade in nasopharyngeal carcinoma. Their specific antigens are unknown. Sequenced by immunoSEQ multiplex PCR; TCRdb stores in-frame clones only, minus some. The table records 14,000 or so clones, 80% to 90% of them present only once. The sequencing used CD8+ T cells from blood, collected around day 100 from a patient whose treatment included autologous EBV-specific T cells and nivolumab. These receptors all come from a man aged 40-50 years with nasopharyngeal carcinoma. Both conserved end residues are part of each CDR3. A D gene is named only where the DNA matches it firmly. Some rows have no size entry. The others give once, few or many, or a class for an expanded clone.

clone size	V gene	J gene	D gene	CDR3 protein	CDR3 DNA
.	TRBV27	TRBJ2-3	TRBD2	CASSPPIPGGDATDTQYF	TGTGCCAGCAGTCCACCGATTCCGGGGGGGGACGCCACAGATACGCAGTATTTT
once	TRBV2	TRBJ2-1	TRBD2	CASSDPGTSGYNEQFF	TGTGCCAGCAGCGACCCCGGGACTAGCGGCTACAATGAGCAGTTCTTC
once	TRBV3-1/TRBV3-2	TRBJ2-5	TRBD2	CASSHIRGERGEETQYF	TGTGCCAGCAGCCACATTAGAGGCGAGCGGGGTGAAGAGACCCAGTACTTC
.	TRBV6-5	TRBJ2-3	TRBD2	CASSRLAGTPDTQYF	TGTGCCAGCAGCAGACTAGCGGGGACTCCAGATACGCAGTATTTT
.	TRBV4-1	TRBJ2-7	.	CASSHTAAPYEQYF	TGCGCCAGCAGCCATACGGCGGCCCCCTACGAGCAGTACTTC
.	TRBV25-1	TRBJ2-1	.	CASSITGEQFF	TGTGCCAGCAGTATTACAGGAGAGCAGTTCTTC
.	TRBV4-1	TRBJ1-6	.	CASSQDKGYSPLHF	TGCGCCAGCAGCCAAGACAAGGGGTATTCACCCCTCCACTTT
.	TRBV9	TRBJ1-5	TRBD1	CASSLHRGQGPQHF	TGTGCCAGCAGCCTCCACAGGGGCCAGGGGCCCCAGCATTTT
.	TRBV6-5	TRBJ1-4	.	CASSSLNEGREKLFF	TGTGCCAGCAGTTCCCTGAATGAGGGACGTGAAAAACTGTTTTTT
.	TRBV2	TRBJ1-2	.	CASSGGGYTF	TGTGCCAGCAGTGGTGGAGGCTACACCTTC
.	TRBV24-1	TRBJ2-7	.	CATDPGTPSYEQYF	TGTGCCACAGACCCGGGGACACCTTCCTACGAGCAGTACTTC
.	TRBV6-4	TRBJ2-5	.	CASSDSGEGTQYF	TGTGCCAGCAGTGACTCGGGAGAAGGGACCCAGTACTTC
.	TRBV27	TRBJ2-1	TRBD1	CASSPGQVHYNEQFF	TGTGCCAGCAGTCCTGGACAGGTACACTACAATGAGCAGTTCTTC
.	TRBV5-6	TRBJ2-1	.	CASSLYLTDDYYNEQFF	TGTGCCAGCAGCTTGTATCTTACGGACGACTACTACAATGAGCAGTTCTTC
.	TRBV10-3	TRBJ2-3	TRBD2	CAISEFLAGGPITDTQYF	TGTGCCATCAGTGAGTTTCTAGCGGGGGGTCCCATAACAGATACGCAGTATTTT
.	TRBV30	TRBJ2-1	TRBD1	CAWGQGSFIDEQFF	TGTGCCTGGGGACAGGGATCATTTATCGATGAGCAGTTCTTC
.	TRBV30	TRBJ1-5	.	CAWSLRGEQPQHF	TGTGCCTGGTCCCTTCGGGGTGAGCAGCCCCAGCATTTT
.	TRBV2	TRBJ2-3	TRBD1	CASRGQVSSTDTQYF	TGTGCCAGCAGGGGACAGGTTTCTAGCACAGATACGCAGTATTTT
.	TRBV9	TRBJ1-1	.	CASSPVRRNTEAFF	TGTGCCAGCAGCCCCGTGAGGCGAAACACTGAAGCTTTCTTT
.	TRBV7-2	TRBJ1-1	.	CASGEVGGGMNTEAFF	TGTGCCAGCGGGGAAGTCGGGGGCGGGATGAACACTGAAGCTTTCTTT
.	TRBV6-4	TRBJ2-2	.	CASSVGEDTGELFF	TGTGCCAGCAGCGTGGGGGAGGACACCGGGGAGCTGTTTTTT